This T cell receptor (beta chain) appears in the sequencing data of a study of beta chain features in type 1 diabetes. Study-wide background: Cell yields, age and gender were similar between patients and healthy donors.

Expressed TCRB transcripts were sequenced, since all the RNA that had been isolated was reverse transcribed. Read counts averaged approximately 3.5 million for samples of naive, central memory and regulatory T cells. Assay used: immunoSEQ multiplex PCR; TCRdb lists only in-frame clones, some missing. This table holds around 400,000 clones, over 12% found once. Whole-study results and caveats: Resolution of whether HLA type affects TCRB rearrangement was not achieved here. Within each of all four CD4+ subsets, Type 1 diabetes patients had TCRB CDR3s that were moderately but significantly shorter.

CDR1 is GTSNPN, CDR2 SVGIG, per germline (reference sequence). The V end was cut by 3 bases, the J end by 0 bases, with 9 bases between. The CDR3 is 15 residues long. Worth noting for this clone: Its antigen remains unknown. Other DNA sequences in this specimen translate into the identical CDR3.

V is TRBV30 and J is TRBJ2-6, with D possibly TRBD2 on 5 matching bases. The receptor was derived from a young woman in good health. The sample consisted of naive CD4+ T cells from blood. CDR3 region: CAWSRGGSGANVLTF. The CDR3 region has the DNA TGTGCCTGGAGCCGAGGAGGCTCTGGGGCCAACGTCCTGACTTTC.